This TCR beta chain was found in a study of blood T cell repertoires in COVID-19. Study-level background: Specimens from acute and convalescent COVID-19 originated in the United States, Italy and Spain. T cells, B-cell-depleted T cells, or PBMCs supplied cDNA or gDNA.

The CDR3 sequence is 13 residues long. The trim removed 5 bases at V and 8 bases at J, leaving 6 bases unmatched. Germline CDR1 is SGHTA and CDR2 is FQGNSA. In the original analysis: Amplification with reference gene primers provided the estimates of nucleated cell counts. TCRdb's copy holds only in-frame clones and misses some; the assay was immunoSEQ multiplex PCR. D and trimming were read from the DNA, whereas the V and J calls and clone size are those reported in that table. The table shows about 140,000 clones, with about 86% occurring only once. The receptor was derived from a woman in her sixties with acute or convalescent COVID-19. The chain employs TRBV7-2 and TRBJ2-1; TRBD1 aligns across 7 bases. Sequences were obtained from peripheral blood. The CDR3 protein is CASSLYRGDEQFF. The CDR3 DNA sequence: TGTGCCAGCAGCCTTTACAGGGGAGATGAGCAGTTCTTC.